This T cell receptor beta chain is from a study of T cells expressing NK-cell markers. CDR3 length: 15 residues. CDR1 is DFQATT, CDR2 SNEGSKA, per germline (reference sequence). What made the TCR beta cDNA was 5'RACE template switching with UMIs. TCRdb reprocessed the 5' RACE reads and reports one entry per CDR3 protein, with no DNA. Its table records roughly 390,000 distinct CDR3 sequences. Input material: blood T cells: a sorted CD56 or NKG2C T cell subset, CD4+ or CD8+ T cells, or bulk PBMC T cells (not recorded which). The sequence derives from a woman aged 45-60 years in good health. This chain joins TRBV20-1 and TRBJ1-1; the TCRdb call, TRBD1, lacks DNA for checking. The CDR3 spells CSARDFRGLGTEAFF.